This is a list of T cell receptor beta chains from one sample in a study of T cells in localized non-small cell lung cancer. Clones were read by immunoSEQ multiplex PCR, and TCRdb kept only the in-frame ones, dropping some. Among 2,000 or so clones listed, 25% were seen once. Sequencing used normal lung tissue next to the tumor, obtained before any cancer treatment. These receptor sequences come from an older female donor with stage III squamous cell lung carcinoma. Both conserved end residues are part of each CDR3. D genes are given only for firm matches. The size entry is marked missing in some rows and otherwise reads once, few, many or a size class.

v_call: TRBV19; j_call: TRBJ2-2; clone_size: -; d_call: TRBD1; cdr3_length: 18; cdr3_aa: CASRHRGSNSVNGGELFF; cdr3_nt: TGTGCCAGTAGACACAGGGGCTCTAATTCGGTAAACGGCGGGGAGCTGTTTTTT
v_call: TRBV25-1; j_call: TRBJ2-1; clone_size: -; d_call: TRBD1; cdr3_length: 15; cdr3_aa: CASSGVPGQGVEQFF; cdr3_nt: TGTGCCAGCAGTGGGGTCCCGGGACAGGGAGTTGAGCAGTTCTTC
v_call: TRBV28; j_call: TRBJ2-7; clone_size: -; d_call: -; cdr3_length: 12; cdr3_aa: CASSFPGNEQYF; cdr3_nt: TGTGCCAGCAGTTTCCCAGGGAACGAGCAGTACTTC
v_call: TRBV7-7; j_call: TRBJ1-2; clone_size: few; d_call: -; cdr3_length: 15; cdr3_aa: CASSLDPAGADGYTF; cdr3_nt: TGTGCCAGCAGCTTAGATCCCGCAGGGGCTGATGGCTACACCTTC
v_call: TRBV19; j_call: TRBJ2-3; clone_size: -; d_call: -; cdr3_length: 15; cdr3_aa: CASSIPWDSSDTQYF; cdr3_nt: TGTGCCAGTAGTATTCCCTGGGATAGCTCAGATACGCAGTATTTT
v_call: TRBV11-3; j_call: TRBJ2-1; clone_size: few; d_call: TRBD1; cdr3_length: 16; cdr3_aa: CASSSLLGQGLNEQFF; cdr3_nt: TGTGCCAGCAGCTCATTATTAGGACAGGGACTTAATGAGCAGTTCTTC
v_call: TRBV10-2; j_call: TRBJ2-7; clone_size: -; d_call: TRBD2; cdr3_length: 15; cdr3_aa: CASRPAGAQYYEQYF; cdr3_nt: TGCGCCAGCAGGCCTGCGGGAGCCCAGTACTACGAGCAGTACTTC
v_call: TRBV11-3; j_call: TRBJ1-1; clone_size: -; d_call: -; cdr3_length: 17; cdr3_aa: CASSFLSGVRMNTEAFF; cdr3_nt: TGTGCCAGCAGCTTCCTCTCTGGGGTTAGGATGAACACTGAAGCTTTCTTT
v_call: TRBV19; j_call: TRBJ1-4; clone_size: few; d_call: -; cdr3_length: 15; cdr3_aa: CASSPKDSKSEKLFF; cdr3_nt: TGTGCCAGTAGTCCAAAAGACAGTAAGAGTGAAAAACTGTTTTTT
v_call: TRBV19; j_call: TRBJ1-1; clone_size: -; d_call: -; cdr3_length: 12; cdr3_aa: CASSSRQVEAFF; cdr3_nt: TGTGCCAGTAGTAGCAGACAGGTTGAAGCTTTCTTT
v_call: TRBV6-8; j_call: TRBJ2-1; clone_size: few; d_call: -; cdr3_length: 16; cdr3_aa: CASSPEGPGWGNEQFF; cdr3_nt: TGTGCCAGCAGTCCCGAGGGACCCGGTTGGGGCAATGAGCAGTTCTTC
v_call: TRBV30; j_call: TRBJ2-5; clone_size: few; d_call: TRBD2; cdr3_length: 16; cdr3_aa: CAWSPGLAGRQETQYF; cdr3_nt: TGTGCCTGGAGCCCCGGACTAGCGGGGAGACAAGAGACCCAGTACTTC
v_call: TRBV11-3; j_call: TRBJ2-5; clone_size: few; d_call: -; cdr3_length: 14; cdr3_aa: CASSHPSVEETQYF; cdr3_nt: TGTGCCAGCAGCCACCCTTCGGTTGAGGAGACCCAGTACTTC
v_call: TRBV11-3; j_call: TRBJ2-7; clone_size: -; d_call: -; cdr3_length: 14; cdr3_aa: CASSPGGGEGEQYF; cdr3_nt: TGTGCCAGCAGCCCCGGAGGGGGGGAGGGAGAGCAGTACTTC
v_call: TRBV2; j_call: TRBJ2-7; clone_size: few; d_call: TRBD2; cdr3_length: 19; cdr3_aa: CASSEALFSGLAIALEQYF; cdr3_nt: TGTGCCAGCAGTGAAGCACTATTCTCGGGACTAGCAATTGCGCTCGAGCAGTACTTC
v_call: TRBV6-8; j_call: TRBJ1-5; clone_size: few; d_call: -; cdr3_length: 13; cdr3_aa: CASSYSQNQPQHF; cdr3_nt: TGTGCCAGCAGTTACTCCCAGAATCAGCCCCAGCATTTT
v_call: TRBV11-3; j_call: TRBJ2-7; clone_size: -; d_call: TRBD2; cdr3_length: 15; cdr3_aa: CASSGTSGLPYEQYF; cdr3_nt: TGTGCCAGCAGCGGGACTAGCGGGCTTCCCTACGAGCAGTACTTC
v_call: TRBV11-3; j_call: TRBJ1-4; clone_size: -; d_call: TRBD1; cdr3_length: 15; cdr3_aa: CASSPGTGRGEKLFF; cdr3_nt: TGTGCCAGCAGCCCGGGGACAGGGAGAGGTGAAAAACTGTTTTTT
v_call: TRBV19; j_call: TRBJ2-5; clone_size: -; d_call: TRBD2; cdr3_length: 18; cdr3_aa: CASSIGASGGPWQETQYF; cdr3_nt: TGTGCCAGTAGTATAGGGGCTAGCGGGGGGCCCTGGCAAGAGACCCAGTACTTC
v_call: TRBV11-3; j_call: TRBJ1-2; clone_size: -; d_call: -; cdr3_length: 15; cdr3_aa: CASSLGPTAWDGYTF; cdr3_nt: TGTGCCAGCAGCCTCGGGCCGACCGCTTGGGATGGCTACACCTTC
v_call: TRBV18; j_call: TRBJ2-3; clone_size: -; d_call: -; cdr3_length: 14; cdr3_aa: CASSPPGITDTQYF; cdr3_nt: TGTGCCAGCTCACCACCGGGCATCACAGATACGCAGTATTTT
v_call: TRBV14; j_call: TRBJ1-2; clone_size: -; d_call: TRBD1; cdr3_length: 16; cdr3_aa: CASSQGARDRGYGYTF; cdr3_nt: TGTGCCAGCAGCCAGGGCGCCCGGGACAGGGGCTATGGCTACACCTTC